A selection of T cell receptor beta chains follows, all from one sample in a study of blood T cell repertoires in COVID-19. The method was immunoSEQ multiplex PCR; TCRdb's version includes in-frame clones alone and lacks a portion of them. The sample has about 180,000 clones; 75% to 80% are singletons. Sequencing input: peripheral blood. The receptor source for this set is a woman between 70 and 85 years old with acute or convalescent COVID-19. Both conserved end residues are part of each CDR3. The D gene is left open where the match is weak. Size is omitted from some rows. Given values are once, few, many or a class for expanded clones.

J: TRBJ1-1; D: .; V: TRBV5-1; size: once; CDR3: CASSLGTSGLNTEAFF; DNA: TGCGCCAGCAGCTTGGGGACCTCAGGGCTGAACACTGAAGCTTTCTTT
J: TRBJ1-1; D: TRBD1; V: TRBV6-5; size: .; CDR3: CASRDRQGRTEAFF; DNA: TGTGCCAGCAGAGATAGACAGGGACGAACTGAAGCTTTCTTT
J: TRBJ2-7; D: .; V: TRBV21-1; size: .; CDR3: CAPRGKGGTSGYEQYF; DNA: TGTGCCCCTCGGGGAAAAGGCGGGACTAGCGGCTACGAGCAGTACTTC
J: TRBJ2-3; D: .; V: TRBV29-1; size: .; CDR3: CSVGVGGQSTDTQYF; DNA: TGCAGCGTAGGGGTGGGTGGGCAAAGCACAGATACGCAGTATTTT
J: TRBJ2-1; D: TRBD2; V: TRBV19; size: .; CDR3: CASSMVTSGSRFF; DNA: TGTGCCAGTAGTATGGTGACTAGCGGGAGTCGGTTCTTC
J: TRBJ2-7; D: TRBD1; V: TRBV6-6; size: .; CDR3: CASSRTGNEQYF; DNA: TGTGCCAGCAGTAGGACAGGGAACGAGCAGTACTTC
J: TRBJ1-1; D: .; V: TRBV30; size: .; CDR3: CAWSVGGRTEAFF; DNA: TGTGCCTGGAGTGTAGGGGGTCGGACTGAAGCTTTCTTT
J: TRBJ2-1; D: .; V: TRBV6-6; size: .; CDR3: CASSYGSGLNNEQFF; DNA: TGTGCCAGCAGTTACGGGTCAGGATTAAACAATGAGCAGTTCTTC
J: TRBJ1-3; D: .; V: TRBV20-1; size: .; CDR3: CSASDRSTGNTIYF; DNA: TGCAGTGCTAGTGACAGGTCAACTGGAAACACCATATATTTT
J: TRBJ1-5; D: TRBD1; V: TRBV5-5; size: .; CDR3: CASSRDSDNQPQHF; DNA: TGTGCCAGCAGCCGGGACAGTGACAATCAGCCCCAGCATTTT
J: TRBJ1-5; D: .; V: TRBV2; size: few; CDR3: CASSDGNGPQHF; DNA: TGTGCCAGCAGTGACGGGAACGGACCCCAGCATTTT
J: TRBJ2-2; D: .; V: TRBV15; size: .; CDR3: CATSSAGSTPPGELFF; DNA: TGTGCCACCAGCTCAGCGGGTAGTACGCCCCCCGGGGAGCTGTTTTTT
J: TRBJ1-1; D: TRBD1; V: TRBV12-3/TRBV12-4; size: .; CDR3: CASGQGAMGEAFF; DNA: TGTGCCAGCGGACAGGGGGCGATGGGGGAGGCTTTCTTT
J: TRBJ2-7; D: TRBD1; V: TRBV5-1; size: .; CDR3: CASSSGDSTYEQYF; DNA: TGCGCCAGCAGCTCAGGGGACAGCACCTACGAGCAGTACTTC
J: TRBJ1-2; D: .; V: TRBV5-1; size: .; CDR3: CASSSQGGYSYGYTF; DNA: TGCGCCAGCAGCTCCCAAGGGGGTTACAGCTATGGCTACACCTTC
J: TRBJ2-7; D: .; V: TRBV19; size: .; CDR3: CASSTQGSAYEQYF; DNA: TGTGCCAGTAGTACCCAGGGGAGCGCCTACGAGCAGTACTTC
J: TRBJ2-3; D: .; V: TRBV2; size: .; CDR3: CASSMGPGIGTQYF; DNA: TGTGCCAGCTCCATGGGCCCGGGGATCGGTACGCAGTATTTT
J: TRBJ1-1; D: .; V: TRBV7-2; size: once; CDR3: CASSLGMNTEAFF; DNA: TGTGCCAGCAGCTTAGGTATGAACACTGAAGCTTTCTTT
J: TRBJ2-1; D: .; V: TRBV19; size: .; CDR3: CASSILARDQQFF; DNA: TGTGCCAGTAGTATTCTAGCGAGGGATCAGCAGTTCTTC
J: TRBJ2-2; D: .; V: TRBV18; size: .; CDR3: CASSPLTFANTGELFF; DNA: TGTGCCAGCTCACCACTGACTTTCGCGAACACCGGGGAGCTGTTTTTT
J: TRBJ1-2; D: TRBD1; V: TRBV18; size: .; CDR3: CASSPPLGRGAYGYTF; DNA: TGTGCCAGCTCACCTCCACTCGGCAGGGGGGCCTATGGCTACACCTTC
J: TRBJ2-1; D: TRBD1; V: TRBV6-4; size: .; CDR3: CASSDWDRDRNEQFF; DNA: TGTGCCAGCAGTGACTGGGACAGGGACCGCAATGAGCAGTTCTTC
J: TRBJ1-3; D: .; V: TRBV9; size: .; CDR3: CASSVRSSGDTIYF; DNA: TGTGCCAGCAGCGTACGGTCTTCAGGGGACACCATATATTTT
J: TRBJ2-5; D: .; V: TRBV7-9; size: .; CDR3: CASSPQSPAQYF; DNA: TGTGCCAGCAGCCCCCAAAGTCCGGCCCAGTACTTC
J: TRBJ2-7; D: .; V: TRBV9; size: .; CDR3: CASSARAESSYEQYF; DNA: TGTGCCAGCAGCGCCCGAGCGGAAAGCTCCTACGAGCAGTACTTC
J: TRBJ1-2; D: .; V: TRBV4-2; size: .; CDR3: CASSLRGRGEDGYTF; DNA: TGTGCCAGCAGCCTAAGAGGGAGAGGGGAGGATGGCTACACCTTC
J: TRBJ1-5; D: .; V: TRBV19; size: .; CDR3: CASAQGGGPQHF; DNA: TGTGCCAGCGCCCAGGGAGGGGGACCCCAGCATTTT
J: TRBJ2-7; D: .; V: TRBV29-1; size: .; CDR3: CSVGDSTYEQYF; DNA: TGCAGCGTCGGCGACAGCACCTACGAGCAGTACTTC
J: TRBJ2-7; D: TRBD2; V: TRBV10-2; size: .; CDR3: CASSDPSTSGRIYEQYF; DNA: TGCGCCAGCAGTGATCCCTCGACTAGCGGGAGAATCTACGAGCAGTACTTC
J: TRBJ2-7; D: TRBD2; V: TRBV19; size: .; CDR3: CASTEAGDLRPHEQYF; DNA: TGTGCCAGTACCGAAGCGGGAGATCTACGCCCTCACGAGCAGTACTTC
J: TRBJ1-3; D: .; V: TRBV30; size: .; CDR3: CACLLGSSGNTIYF; DNA: TGTGCCTGCCTCCTAGGCAGCTCTGGAAACACCATATATTTT
J: TRBJ1-4; D: TRBD1; V: TRBV19; size: .; CDR3: CASRGQLDEKLFF; DNA: TGTGCCAGTAGGGGACAGTTGGATGAAAAACTGTTTTTT
J: TRBJ1-4; D: TRBD1; V: TRBV5-1; size: .; CDR3: CASRTGTGSEKLFF; DNA: TGCGCCAGCAGGACCGGGACAGGGAGTGAAAAACTGTTTTTT
J: TRBJ2-4; D: .; V: TRBV5-6; size: .; CDR3: CASSLAGVGQYF; DNA: TGTGCCAGCAGCTTGGCCGGGGTCGGTCAGTACTTC
J: TRBJ2-1; D: TRBD1; V: TRBV10-3; size: few; CDR3: CAISLGQGPYNEQFF; DNA: TGTGCCATCAGTCTGGGACAGGGCCCCTACAATGAGCAGTTCTTC
J: TRBJ2-2; D: TRBD2; V: TRBV5-5; size: .; CDR3: CASSLRFGGGSAGELFF; DNA: TGTGCCAGCAGCTTAAGGTTCGGGGGAGGGAGCGCCGGGGAGCTGTTTTTT
J: TRBJ1-1; D: .; V: TRBV21-1; size: few; CDR3: CASSRGGCAFF; DNA: TGTGCCAGCAGCAGGGGCGGATGCGCTTTCTTT
J: TRBJ2-3; D: .; V: TRBV6-5; size: .; CDR3: CASTQATDTQYF; DNA: TGTGCCAGCACGCAGGCCACAGATACGCAGTATTTT
J: TRBJ2-5; D: TRBD1; V: TRBV29-1; size: .; CDR3: CSVERTGVGVQETQYF; DNA: TGCAGCGTTGAGAGAACAGGGGTCGGGGTCCAAGAGACCCAGTACTTC
J: TRBJ2-2; D: .; V: TRBV5-1; size: few; CDR3: CASSSFDRNTGELFF; DNA: TGCGCCAGCAGCTCCTTCGACAGGAACACCGGGGAGCTGTTTTTT
J: TRBJ2-3; D: .; V: TRBV18; size: .; CDR3: CASSLNRDSTDTQYF; DNA: TGTGCCAGCTCACTGAACAGGGACAGCACAGATACGCAGTATTTT
J: TRBJ2-5; D: .; V: TRBV4-1; size: .; CDR3: CASSQFTGLVGETQYF; DNA: TGCGCCAGCAGCCAGTTTACAGGTCTGGTTGGGGAGACCCAGTACTTC
J: TRBJ2-7; D: TRBD1; V: TRBV7-8; size: .; CDR3: CASSLSSRQGREQYF; DNA: TGTGCCAGCAGCTTATCATCCCGACAGGGACGCGAGCAGTACTTC
J: TRBJ1-1; D: .; V: TRBV5-1; size: .; CDR3: CASSWNSQNTEAFF; DNA: TGCGCCAGCAGCTGGAACAGCCAGAACACTGAAGCTTTCTTT
J: TRBJ2-1; D: .; V: TRBV7-2; size: .; CDR3: CASSLELAAYNEQFF; DNA: TGTGCCAGCAGCTTAGAGCTAGCTGCCTACAATGAGCAGTTCTTC
J: TRBJ1-1; D: TRBD1; V: TRBV7-9; size: .; CDR3: CASSSETGTAFF; DNA: TGTGCCAGCAGCTCCGAGACAGGGACAGCTTTCTTT
J: TRBJ2-2; D: .; V: TRBV6-4; size: .; CDR3: CASSDRTLYPLVNTGELFF; DNA: TGTGCCAGCAGTGACCGCACTTTGTACCCGTTGGTGAACACCGGGGAGCTGTTTTTT
J: TRBJ1-1; D: TRBD1; V: TRBV10-3; size: once; CDR3: CAISRTGNTEAFF; DNA: TGTGCCATCAGCAGGACAGGGAACACTGAAGCTTTCTTT